The rows below give T cell receptor beta chains drawn from one sample of a study of cytotoxic CD8 clonotypes in ibrutinib-treated CLL. Assay: immunoSEQ multiplex PCR; the TCRdb copy retains only in-frame clones and omits some. The table records fewer than 300,000 clones, 76% of them present only once. The sample consisted of PBMCs, taken at disease progression, from a patient treated with ibrutinib. These receptors came from a human donor with chronic lymphocytic leukemia. Each CDR3 is given with its conserved first and last residue. The D gene is left open where the match is weak. Where a row states a size, it is once, few, many or the class of an expanded clone; other rows omit it.

V	size	D	length	J	CDR3	DNA
TRBV5-1	few	.	14	TRBJ2-7	CASSLVSLSYEQYF	TGCGCCAGCAGCTTGGTCAGCCTCTCCTACGAGCAGTACTTC
TRBV28	.	.	16	TRBJ2-2	CASSPLWGTNTGELFF	TGTGCCAGCAGCCCTCTCTGGGGTACGAACACCGGGGAGCTGTTTTTT
TRBV7-9	.	TRBD2	16	TRBJ2-1	CASSLRLAGSYNEQFF	TGTGCCAGCAGCTTAAGACTAGCGGGATCCTACAATGAGCAGTTCTTC
TRBV27	.	.	14	TRBJ2-3	CASSLSRRGDTQYF	TGTGCCAGCAGTTTATCGAGGCGCGGAGATACGCAGTATTTT
TRBV18	.	.	15	TRBJ2-1	CASSPEGQTYNEQFF	TGTGCCAGCTCACCGGAGGGGCAGACCTACAATGAGCAGTTCTTC
TRBV4-1	.	.	14	TRBJ1-3	CASSQRGTGNTIYF	TGCGCCAGCAGCCAAAGGGGAACTGGAAACACCATATATTTT
TRBV4-1	.	.	14	TRBJ2-5	CASSQTRSGETQYF	TGCGCCAGCAGCCAGACCCGGTCCGGGGAGACCCAGTACTTC
TRBV18	.	.	15	TRBJ2-1	CASSPSLALYNEQFF	TGTGCCAGCTCACCGAGTCTAGCCCTTTACAATGAGCAGTTCTTC
TRBV5-6	.	TRBD1	15	TRBJ1-6	CASSLRQGGRSPLHF	TGTGCCAGCAGCCTACGACAGGGGGGAAGGTCACCCCTCCACTTT
TRBV2	.	TRBD2	12	TRBJ2-1	CASQRERGEQFF	TGTGCCAGCCAGCGGGAGAGGGGTGAGCAGTTCTTC
TRBV19	few	TRBD1	15	TRBJ2-7	CASSVRDRVSYEQYF	TGTGCCAGTAGTGTCCGGGACAGGGTCTCCTACGAGCAGTACTTC
TRBV27	.	.	14	TRBJ2-7	CASSFSGSSYEQYF	TGTGCCAGCAGTTTCTCAGGGAGTAGCTACGAGCAGTACTTC
TRBV7-2	.	TRBD2	14	TRBJ2-5	CASSLTSGQETQYF	TGTGCCAGCAGCTTGACTAGCGGCCAAGAGACCCAGTACTTC
TRBV7-9	once	.	15	TRBJ2-1	CASSPGGLVDNEQFF	TGTGCCAGCAGCCCAGGGGGACTAGTGGACAATGAGCAGTTCTTC
TRBV5-1	.	.	16	TRBJ1-3	CASSLVPVSSGNTIYF	TGCGCCAGCAGCTTGGTGCCAGTAAGCTCTGGAAACACCATATATTTT
TRBV28	.	.	15	TRBJ2-1	CASSLFESGLNEQFF	TGTGCCAGCAGTTTATTCGAGAGCGGACTTAATGAGCAGTTCTTC
TRBV6-1	.	.	13	TRBJ2-7	CASRIRTGNEQYF	TGTGCCAGCAGGATAAGAACAGGGAATGAGCAGTACTTC
TRBV5-4	.	.	12	TRBJ2-7	CASSLFLNEQYF	TGTGCCAGCAGCTTGTTTCTGAACGAGCAGTACTTC
TRBV2	.	TRBD2	15	TRBJ2-3	CASSDGRGVTDTQYF	TGTGCCAGCAGTGACGGCCGGGGGGTCACAGATACGCAGTATTTT
TRBV19	.	.	16	TRBJ2-6	CASSTGPSPGANVLTF	TGTGCCAGTAGCACCGGCCCGTCCCCCGGGGCCAACGTCCTGACTTTC
TRBV27	.	.	13	TRBJ1-2	CASSFWPNYGYTF	TGTGCCAGCAGTTTCTGGCCTAACTATGGCTACACCTTC
TRBV4-1	.	TRBD1	15	TRBJ2-1	CASSQETRTGDEQFF	TGCGCCAGCAGCCAAGAAACGCGGACAGGGGATGAGCAGTTCTTC
TRBV15	few	.	16	TRBJ1-4	CATSRDSAGLSEKLFF	TGTGCCACCAGCAGAGATTCGGCAGGGTTGAGTGAAAAACTGTTTTTT
TRBV19	.	TRBD1	15	TRBJ2-7	CASSPPGQAVYEQYF	TGTGCCAGTAGTCCGCCCGGACAGGCTGTCTACGAGCAGTACTTC
TRBV7-8	.	.	13	TRBJ2-1	CASTPSSYNEQFF	TGTGCCAGCACCCCAAGCTCCTACAATGAGCAGTTCTTC
TRBV10-3	.	TRBD2	17	TRBJ2-3	CAVLAGVGPGRTDTQYF	TGTGCCGTCCTAGCGGGAGTAGGTCCCGGTCGCACAGATACGCAGTATTTT
TRBV28	.	TRBD2	13	TRBJ2-7	CASTSSGSYEQYF	TGTGCCAGCACCTCTAGCGGGAGCTACGAGCAGTACTTC
TRBV2	.	.	15	TRBJ1-5	CASSVGLVGGQPQHF	TGTGCCAGCAGTGTCGGTCTTGTCGGGGGTCAGCCCCAGCATTTT
TRBV27	.	TRBD2	19	TRBJ2-7	CASSLPFGTSNIGGYEQYF	TGTGCCAGCAGTTTACCTTTTGGGACTAGCAATATAGGGGGCTACGAGCAGTACTTC
TRBV19	.	TRBD1	14	TRBJ1-4	CASRRTGGDEKLFF	TGTGCCAGTAGGAGGACAGGGGGCGATGAAAAACTGTTTTTT
TRBV4-3	.	.	14	TRBJ1-1	CASSLTQGNTEAFF	TGCGCCAGCAGCCTCACACAGGGGAACACTGAAGCTTTCTTT
TRBV5-1	.	.	12	TRBJ2-1	CASSLGWSEQFF	TGCGCCAGCAGCTTGGGGTGGAGTGAGCAGTTCTTC
TRBV9	.	.	16	TRBJ1-1	CASSPAGFGGDTEAFF	TGTGCCAGCAGCCCCGCAGGGTTTGGGGGCGACACTGAAGCTTTCTTT
TRBV6-6	.	.	15	TRBJ1-2	CASSQGLGANYGYTF	TGTGCCAGCAGCCAGGGATTGGGGGCTAACTATGGCTACACCTTC
TRBV10-2	.	TRBD2	17	TRBJ2-4	CASSEFSAGVSKNIQYF	TGCGCCAGCAGTGAATTTAGTGCGGGAGTATCCAAAAACATTCAGTACTTC
TRBV4-1	.	.	15	TRBJ2-7	CASSQVRGMAYEQYF	TGCGCCAGCAGCCAAGTGCGCGGGATGGCCTACGAGCAGTACTTC
TRBV19	.	.	13	TRBJ2-7	CASSMGVGYEQYF	TGTGCCAGTAGTATGGGGGTCGGCTACGAGCAGTACTTC
TRBV10-3	.	.	13	TRBJ1-5	CAIRGEYNQPQHF	TGTGCCATCAGGGGGGAGTACAATCAGCCCCAGCATTTT
TRBV13	.	TRBD1	14	TRBJ1-2	CASSDGTGSYGYTF	TGTGCCAGCAGCGACGGGACAGGAAGCTATGGCTACACCTTC
TRBV25-1	.	TRBD2	17	TRBJ2-3	CASSDPGWGTSGYTQYF	TGTGCCAGCAGTGATCCGGGGTGGGGGACTAGCGGATATACGCAGTATTTT
TRBV7-9	.	.	12	TRBJ2-7	CASTLDSYEQYF	TGTGCCAGCACCCTGGACTCCTACGAGCAGTACTTC
TRBV6-1	.	.	13	TRBJ1-1	CASSPSKTRGAFF	TGTGCCAGCAGCCCATCAAAGACCCGGGGGGCTTTCTTT
TRBV28	.	TRBD1	13	TRBJ2-7	CATLDRGNYEQYF	TGTGCCACCCTGGACAGGGGTAACTACGAGCAGTACTTC
TRBV5-1	.	.	14	TRBJ2-5	CASQAGGPQETQYF	TGCGCCAGCCAGGCTGGTGGTCCCCAAGAGACCCAGTACTTC
TRBV9	.	TRBD2	14	TRBJ2-3	CASSYSGGADTQYF	TGTGCCAGCAGCTATAGCGGGGGGGCAGATACGCAGTATTTT
TRBV9	.	TRBD2	17	TRBJ2-7	CASSVGTSGSRSYEQYF	TGTGCCAGCAGCGTAGGGACTAGCGGGAGCCGTAGCTACGAGCAGTACTTC
TRBV4-1	.	TRBD2	17	TRBJ2-7	CASSHPWVAGGLDEQYF	TGCGCCAGCAGCCACCCATGGGTTGCGGGGGGGCTCGACGAGCAGTACTTC
TRBV18	once	TRBD1	16	TRBJ1-1	CASSATGGAFWTEAFF	TGTGCCAGCTCAGCAACAGGGGGCGCTTTTTGGACTGAAGCTTTCTTT